Below are 26 T cell receptor beta chains sequenced from a single sample in a study of blood T cells in healthy people across ages. PCR was performed a second time for roughly 7 to 12 cycles using a sample-barcoded 5' primer and a J-beta primer mix. One entry per CDR3 protein, called by TCRdb with MiXCR from the 5' RACE reads. Of roughly 1,500,000 distinct CDR3 sequences in the sample, 30% to 35% are singletons; the top ten hold around 10%. Sequenced material: blood. The receptors originated from a woman in her 30s in good health.

This clonotype was seen a handful of times. This sequence joins TRBV7-3 and TRBJ2-1; TRBD2 matches 10 bases. CDR3 length: 16 amino acids. The V segment lost 7 bases and the J segment 0 bases; nucleotides outside the gene matches: 6. Germline V gives CDR1 SGHTA, CDR2 FQGTGA. CDR3: CASIFSGGSSYNEQFF. Written as DNA, the CDR3 is TGTGCCAGCATCTTTAGCGGGGGGAGCTCCTACAATGAGCAGTTCTTC.

The chain employs TRBV27 and TRBJ1-2, with a weak D call TRBD1 (6 bases). Trimming stripped 5 bases from V and 4 bases from J, with 17 bases between. In germline, CDR1 is MNHEY, CDR2 SMNVEV (reference sequence). The CDR3 extends over 15 amino acids. CDR3 bases: TGTGCCAGCAGTCATCAACAGGGTCTTGCCTATGGCTACACCTTC. Translated, it gives CASSHQQGLAYGYTF.

Regarding this clonotype: The junction and the germline gene differ at one end; a read error may be behind it. V gene TRBV29-1 combines with J gene TRBJ2-3, with D perhaps assigned TRBD1 or TRBD2 (5 bases each). The V gene's germline CDR1 is SQVTM and CDR2 ANQGSEA. The CDR3 is 15 residues long. In DNA, the CDR3 is TGTAGCGTTGTCCTAGAAGGGACGGGCACAGATACGCAGTATTTT. This sequence encodes CSVVLEGTGTDTQYF.

This chain joins TRBV14 and TRBJ2-6; D gene uncertain. The CDR3 runs to 14 residues. V lost 4 bases and J 13 bases, leaving 17 bases between the germline ends. The germline V gene encodes CDR1 SGHDN and CDR2 FVKESK. CDR3 region: CASSPPKGPEVLTF. The DNA of the CDR3 is TGTGCCAGCAGCCCCCCGAAAGGCCCGGAAGTCCTGACTTTC. Complete variable domain (other parts from reference TRBV14 and TRBJ2-6): EAGVTQFPSHSVIEKGQTVTLRCDPISGHDNLYWYRRVMGKEIKFLLHFVKESKQDESGMPNNRFLAERTGGTYSTLKVQPAELEDSGVYFCASSPPKGPEVLTFGAGSRLTVL.

On this clonotype itself: This may be a read error: a much more frequent sequence differs by one nucleotide. V gene TRBV12-3 or TRBV12-4 combines with J gene TRBJ1-2; TRBD1 might be the D (5 bases). This CDR3 has 14 amino acids. CDR3 sequence: CASTRQGVLYGHTF. Written as DNA, the CDR3 is TGTGCCAGCACTCGACAAGGGGTCCTCTATGGCCACACCTTC.

Points on this clonotype: At one of its ends the junction is not consistent with the germline gene, which may arise from a read error. The J gene is TRBJ1-1, the V gene TRBV15, with D tentatively TRBD1 (5 bases). The CDR3 consists of 13 residues. Germline-derived CDR1 and CDR2 are LNHNV and YYDKDF (reference sequence). CDR3 DNA: TGTGCCACCACCAGAGGAGAGGGACCTGAAGCTTTCTTT. This sequence encodes CATTRGEGPEAFF.

This clonotype was detected once. The junction differs from germline at one of its ends, possibly a read error. This chain connects TRBV7-6 to TRBJ1-5; D unclear. The CDR3 runs 15 residues. CDR1 is SGHVS, CDR2 FNYEAQ, per germline. In DNA form, the CDR3 reads TGTGCCGGCAGCCCCGTAGTCACGAGCAATCAGCCCCAGCATTTT. It yields the protein CAGSPVVTSNQPQHF.

The genes are TRBV6-6 and TRBJ1-1, with D unresolved. From germline, CDR1 is MNHNY and CDR2 SVGAGI (reference sequence). Trimming shortened V by 2 bases and J by 3 bases, and 13 bases separated the two germline ends. The CDR3 is 15 amino acids. In DNA, the CDR3 is TGTGCCAGCAGTTACGGGTATCGTTTGGACACTGAAGCTTTCTTT. It is translated as CASSYGYRLDTEAFF.

This chain joins TRBV6-1 and TRBJ2-4; no reliable D call. Per germline, CDR1 MNHNS and CDR2 SASEGT. V was cut by 6 bases and J by 3 bases, with 9 bases left in between. The CDR3 spans 13 residues. Here the CDR3 reads CASRAPNKNIQYF. As DNA, the CDR3 is TGTGCCAGCAGGGCACCTAACAAAAACATTCAGTACTTC.

This chain uses TRBV27 with TRBJ2-5; D may be TRBD1 or TRBD2 (5 bases each). This CDR3 is 16 amino acids long. CDR1 and CDR2 (germline): MNHEY, SMNVEV (reference sequence). V lost 4 bases and J 2 bases, leaving 17 bases between the germline ends. CDR3 sequence: CASSSRIRDGQETQYF. The DNA of the CDR3 is TGTGCCAGCAGTTCCCGTATCCGGGACGGGCAAGAGACCCAGTACTTC.

With regard to this clonotype: At one end the junction does not follow the germline gene, possibly because of a read error. V is TRBV14 and J is TRBJ2-1; unclear D gene. Germline CDR1 is SGHDN and CDR2 is FVKESK. CDR3 length equals 16 residues. Here the CDR3 reads CASSQVETLAYNEQIF. The DNA for the CDR3 is TGTGCCAGCAGCCAAGTTGAAACTCTCGCCTACAATGAGCAGATCTTC.

This clonotype has more than one count but fewer than ten. This chain joins TRBV27 and TRBJ2-3, with 8 bases aligning to TRBD1. The germline V gene has CDR1 MNHEY and CDR2 SMNVEV (reference sequence). V lost 5 bases to trimming and J lost 4 bases; unmatched junction nucleotides: 11. This CDR3 is built from 16 residues. Here the CDR3 DNA reads TGTGCCAGCAGTCCCCCGACAGGGGTAGGCGCAGATACGCAGTATTTT. Translating gives CASSPPTGVGADTQYF.

The chain joins TRBV30 to TRBJ1-2, with D maybe TRBD1 (5 bases). CDR1 and CDR2 (germline): GTSNPN, SVGIG (reference sequence). The CDR3 is 14 amino acids. Deletions cut 4 bases from V and 7 bases from J, with 19 bases between. CDR3 region: CAWTQGPSDLGYTF. The CDR3 coding sequence is TGTGCCTGGACCCAGGGTCCTTCAGACCTTGGCTACACCTTC.

The chain couples TRBV20-1 to TRBJ2-4, with 7 bases aligning to TRBD2. The J call is doubtful: the DNA matches TRBJ2-7 better. In germline, CDR1 is DFQATT, CDR2 SNEGSKA (reference sequence). The CDR3 length is 13 residues. The chain's CDR3 is CSARGPRGDEQYF. CDR3 in DNA: TGCAGTGCTAGGGGACCCCGGGGGGACGAGCAGTACTTC.

This rearrangement joins TRBV11-2 to TRBJ2-7, with D perhaps TRBD1 (5 bases). V was trimmed by 1 base and J by 5 bases, leaving 12 bases between them. CDR3 length: 14 residues. Per germline, CDR1 SGHAT and CDR2 FQNNGV. The CDR3 is CASSLALGEHEQYF. The DNA of the CDR3 is TGTGCCAGCAGCTTAGCGTTAGGGGAACACGAGCAGTACTTC.

The gene calls are TRBV9 and TRBJ2-4, with 7 bases that match TRBD1. V trimming: 0 bases; J trimming: 8 bases; junction bases outside the gene matches: 8. The CDR3 is 15 amino acids. Germline CDR1 is SGDLS and CDR2 is YYNGEE. CDR3 residues: CASSVEGQEEDIQYF. The CDR3 DNA reads as TGTGCCAGCAGCGTAGAAGGACAGGAAGAGGACATTCAGTACTTC.

This clonotype has more than one count but fewer than ten. The chain is built from TRBV3-1 and TRBJ1-5; D unclear. Germline V gene lookup returns CDR1 LGHDT and CDR2 YNNKEL (reference sequence). There are 14 residues in the CDR3. Trimming pared 1 base from V and 4 bases from J, leaving 8 bases between. CDR3 bases: TGTGCCAGCAGCCAAGCCCGAATTAATCAGCCCCAGCATTTT. Translating gives CASSQARINQPQHF. Variable domain in full (rest from reference TRBV3-1 and TRBJ1-5): DTAVSQTPKYLVTQMGNDKSIKCEQNLGHDTMYWYKQDSKKFLKIMFSYNNKELIINETVPNRFSPKSPDKAHLNLHINSLELGDSAVYFCASSQARINQPQHFGDGTRLSIL.

The V and J genes are TRBV20-1 and TRBJ2-4; tentatively, D is TRBD2 (6 bases). The CDR3 covers 13 residues. The V end was cut by 6 bases, the J end by 0 bases, with 9 bases between. Germline CDR1 DFQATT, CDR2 SNEGSKA (reference sequence). CDR3 nucleotide sequence: TGCAGTGCCCGGAGGGTAGCCAAAAACATTCAGTACTTC. This translates into CSARRVAKNIQYF.

Details on this clonotype: Its ends do not fully match the called genes, so a read error is possible. The chain combines TRBV24-1 with TRBJ2-3, with TRBD1 matching 7 bases. The length of the CDR3 is 13 residues. Per the germline V gene, CDR1 is KGHDR and CDR2 is SFDVKD. The CDR3 DNA is TGTGCCGCCAGTGCCGGGACAGTGGATACGCAGTATTTT. It codes for CAASAGTVDTQYF.

This clonotype was counted a few times. V is TRBV4-1 and J is TRBJ1-5, with 7 nucleotides matching TRBD1. Germline CDR1 MGHRA, CDR2 YSYEKL. This CDR3 has 16 residues. Losses at the gene ends were 0 bases for V and 7 bases for J; bases not matched to a gene: 9. The CDR3 coding sequence is TGCGCCAGCAGCCAAGACCTAGACAGGGATCGGCAGCCCCAGCATTTT. It encodes CASSQDLDRDRQPQHF.

V gene TRBV5-1 combines with J gene TRBJ2-7; 11 bases agree with TRBD1. Germline values: CDR1 SGHRS, CDR2 YFSETQ. The trim removed 4 bases at V and 3 bases at J, leaving 9 bases unmatched. This CDR3 comprises 16 residues. In DNA form, the CDR3 reads TGCGCCAGCAGCCTGGACGGACAGGGGGCCGGCTACGAGCAGTACTTC. It encodes CASSLDGQGAGYEQYF.

The DNA of the CDR3 is TGTGCCAGCAGTTTTTGGGGTTTGGATACGCAGTATTTT. Translated, it gives CASSFWGLDTQYF. The chain couples TRBV27 to TRBJ2-3; D not resolved. V shed 3 bases and J shed 6 bases, with 10 bases lying between them. Germline CDR1 and CDR2: MNHEY and SMNVEV (reference sequence). The CDR3 totals 13 residues.

This clonotype was counted a few times. V usage is TRBV5-1 and J usage is TRBJ1-1, with D hard to call. This CDR3 region has 15 residues. The ends were cut back, 4 bases at V and 1 base at J, with 14 bases in the middle. Germline assignment: CDR1 SGHRS and CDR2 YFSETQ. The CDR3 sequence is CASSITDNSNTEAFF. DNA of the CDR3: TGCGCCAGCAGCATTACCGACAACTCGAACACTGAAGCTTTCTTT.

This clonotype appeared once. One end of the junction varies from germline; a read error may be responsible. V is TRBV6-6 and J is TRBJ1-1; possibly TRBD1 for D (6 bases). In germline, CDR1 is MNHNY, CDR2 SVGAGI (reference sequence). This CDR3 is built from 15 residues. The CDR3 here is CAGSFARGSHTEAFF. DNA for the CDR3: TGTGCCGGCAGTTTCGCCAGGGGATCGCACACTGAAGCTTTCTTT.

The chain is built from TRBV7-8 and TRBJ2-1; D is possibly TRBD2 (7 bases). This CDR3 spans 16 amino acids. Germline V gene sequence: CDR1 SGHVS, CDR2 FQNEAQ. V lost 1 base to trimming and J lost 4 bases, with 14 bases between them. CDR3 region: CASSLVPGGVYNEQFF. As DNA, the CDR3 is TGTGCCAGCAGCTTAGTTCCGGGGGGCGTTTACAATGAGCAGTTCTTC.

The J gene is TRBJ1-2, the V gene TRBV7-2, with 7 bases fitting TRBD1. From germline, CDR1 is SGHTA and CDR2 FQGNSA. Trimming cost V 5 bases and J 2 bases; bases outside gene matches: 8. This CDR3 is built from 15 residues. The CDR3 coding sequence is TGTGCCAGCAGCCAAAGACAGGGAAGGAACTATGGCTACACCTTC. Protein product: CASSQRQGRNYGYTF.